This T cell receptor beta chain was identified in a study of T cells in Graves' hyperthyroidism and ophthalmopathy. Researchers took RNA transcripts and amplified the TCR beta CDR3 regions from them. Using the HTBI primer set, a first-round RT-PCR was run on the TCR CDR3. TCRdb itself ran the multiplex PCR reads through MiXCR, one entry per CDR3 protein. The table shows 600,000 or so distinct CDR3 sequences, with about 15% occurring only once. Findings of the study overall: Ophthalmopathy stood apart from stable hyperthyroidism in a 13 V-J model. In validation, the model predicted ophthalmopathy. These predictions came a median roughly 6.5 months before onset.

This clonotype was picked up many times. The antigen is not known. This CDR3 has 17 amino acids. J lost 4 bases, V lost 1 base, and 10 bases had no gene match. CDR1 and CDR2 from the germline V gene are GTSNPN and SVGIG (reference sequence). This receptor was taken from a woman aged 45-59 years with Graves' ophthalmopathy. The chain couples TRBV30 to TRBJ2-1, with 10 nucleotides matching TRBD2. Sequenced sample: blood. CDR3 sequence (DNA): TGTGCCTGGAGTGGTCTAGCGGGAGTGGGCTCTTACAATGAGCAGTTCTTC. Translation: CAWSGLAGVGSYNEQFF.